This entry describes one TCR beta chain. Its antigen remains unknown. Researchers ran the PCR with 60 Vbeta and 13 Jbeta primers. The repertoire was sequenced with immunoSEQ multiplex PCR; TCRdb's copy has only in-frame clones and lacks some. The data contain about 140,000 clones, around three quarters of them singletons. These data are taken from a study of cytomegalovirus exposure and HLA in healthy donors. Study observations and caveats: Confirmation in vitro established that three CMV-associated chains were specific for CMV antigens.

Sequences were obtained from PBMCs. This clonotype was obtained from a man younger than 40 in good health and CMV-seronegative.

CDR3 DNA sequence: TGCGCCAGCAGTCGGACAGGGGGGGACACCGGGGAGCTGTTTTTT. This encodes CASSRTGGDTGELFF. The genes are TRBV5-1 and TRBJ2-2; TRBD1 matches 10 bases. This CDR3 comprises 15 residues. CDR1 is SGHRS and CDR2 is YFSETQ in the germline V gene. The J segment lost 3 bases and the V segment lost 5 bases, leaving 4 bases of the junction unmatched.